This T cell receptor (beta chain) was observed in a study of early T cells in non-severe SARS-CoV-2 infection. The CDR3 is 15 residues long. In germline, CDR1 is SGHTA, CDR2 FQGTGA. Trimming took off 2 bases at V and 0 bases at J, with 9 bases between the two ends. The TCR library protocol attached unique molecular identifiers to the individual cDNA molecules. TCRdb recomputed calls from the 5' RACE reads with MiXCR, one row per CDR3 protein. Of some 82,000 distinct CDR3 sequences detected, approximately 12% appear once; the ten largest clones hold about 4.6%. A word on this clonotype: The target antigen is unknown.

Study conclusions and caveats: Using VDJdb, the matching emphasized anti-spike CD8 responses while missing private and CD4 specificities.

Sequencing was performed on whole blood, taken at baseline. The gene calls are TRBV7-3 and TRBJ2-3; maybe TRBD2 (6 bases). This TCR was recovered from an adult who was a healthcare worker with PCR-confirmed SARS-CoV-2 infection or an uninfected control (not recorded which). Here the CDR3 DNA reads TGTGCCAGCAGCTTACGGCGGGAAAGCACAGATACGCAGTATTTT. Translation gives CASSLRRESTDTQYF. Supplemented by reference TRBV7-3 and TRBJ2-3, the full variable domain reads GAGVSQTPSNKVTEKGKYVELRCDPISGHTALYWYRQSLGQGPEFLIYFQGTGAADDSGLPNDRFFAVRPEGSVSTLKIQRTERGDSAVYLCASSLRRESTDTQYFGPGTRLTVL.